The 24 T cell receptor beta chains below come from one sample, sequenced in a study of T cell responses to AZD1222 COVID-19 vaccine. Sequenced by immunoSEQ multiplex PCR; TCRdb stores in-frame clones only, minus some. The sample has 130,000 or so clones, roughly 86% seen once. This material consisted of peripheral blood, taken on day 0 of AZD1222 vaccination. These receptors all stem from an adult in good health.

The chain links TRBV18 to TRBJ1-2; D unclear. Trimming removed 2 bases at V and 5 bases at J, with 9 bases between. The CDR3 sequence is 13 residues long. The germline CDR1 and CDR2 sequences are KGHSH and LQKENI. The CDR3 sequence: CASSPTVDYGYTF. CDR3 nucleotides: TGTGCCAGCTCACCAACGGTCGATTATGGCTACACCTTC.

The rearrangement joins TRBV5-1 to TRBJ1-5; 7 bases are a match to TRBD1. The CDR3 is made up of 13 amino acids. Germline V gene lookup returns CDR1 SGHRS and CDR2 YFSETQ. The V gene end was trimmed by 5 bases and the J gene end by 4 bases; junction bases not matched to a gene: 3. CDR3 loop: CASRGGQNQPQHF. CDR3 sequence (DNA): TGCGCCAGCAGAGGGGGCCAAAATCAGCCCCAGCATTTT.

CDR3 DNA: TGTGCCAGCAGCCAAGTACTGGGGGGAGGTGAAAAACTGTTTTTT. Translation: CASSQVLGGGEKLFF. The chain is built from TRBV3-1 (or the pseudogene TRBV3-2) and TRBJ1-4; possibly TRBD1 for D (5 bases). This CDR3 comprises 15 residues. Germline V gives CDR1 LGHDT, CDR2 YNNKEL (reference sequence). V lost 1 base, J lost 7 bases, and 13 bases lay in between.

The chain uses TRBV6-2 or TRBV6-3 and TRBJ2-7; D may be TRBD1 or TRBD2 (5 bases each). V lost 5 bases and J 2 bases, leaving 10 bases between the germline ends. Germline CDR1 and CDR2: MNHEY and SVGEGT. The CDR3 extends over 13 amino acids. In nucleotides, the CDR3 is TGTGCCAGCAGTACCGGGACGGCCTACGAGCAGTACTTC. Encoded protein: CASSTGTAYEQYF.

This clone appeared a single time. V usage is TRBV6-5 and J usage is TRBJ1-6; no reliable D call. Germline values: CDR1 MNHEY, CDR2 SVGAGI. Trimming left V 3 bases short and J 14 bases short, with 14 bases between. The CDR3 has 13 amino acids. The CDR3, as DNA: TGTGCCAGCAGTTATTTCACGTCTTCGGCCCTCCACTTT. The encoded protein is CASSYFTSSALHF.

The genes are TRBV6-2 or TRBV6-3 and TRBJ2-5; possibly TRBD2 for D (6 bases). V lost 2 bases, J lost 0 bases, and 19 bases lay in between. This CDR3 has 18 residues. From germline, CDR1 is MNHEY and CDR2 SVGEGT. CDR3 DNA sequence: TGTGCCAGCAGTTACCCACTCCCTCCTGGCGGGGACCAAGAGACCCAGTACTTC. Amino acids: CASSYPLPPGGDQETQYF.

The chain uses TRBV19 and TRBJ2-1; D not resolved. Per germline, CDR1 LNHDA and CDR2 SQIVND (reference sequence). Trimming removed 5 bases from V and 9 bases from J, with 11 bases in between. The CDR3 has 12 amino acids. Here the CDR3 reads CASSAPGPEQFF. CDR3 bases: TGTGCCAGTAGTGCCCCCGGGCCTGAGCAGTTCTTC.

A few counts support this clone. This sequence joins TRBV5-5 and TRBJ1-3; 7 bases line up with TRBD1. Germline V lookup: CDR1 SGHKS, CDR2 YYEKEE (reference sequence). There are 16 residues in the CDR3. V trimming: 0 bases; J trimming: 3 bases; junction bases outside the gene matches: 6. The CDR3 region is CASSLAGTVLGNTIYF. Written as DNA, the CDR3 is TGTGCCAGCAGCTTGGCGGGGACAGTCCTTGGAAACACCATATATTTT.

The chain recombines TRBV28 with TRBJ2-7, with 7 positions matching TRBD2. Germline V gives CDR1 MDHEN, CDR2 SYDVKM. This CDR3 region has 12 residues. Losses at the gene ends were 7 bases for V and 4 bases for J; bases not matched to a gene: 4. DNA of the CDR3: TGTGCCAGCACGGGGGGAGAGTACGAGCAGTACTTC. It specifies CASTGGEYEQYF. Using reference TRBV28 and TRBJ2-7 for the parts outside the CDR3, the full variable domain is DVKVTQSSRYLVKRTGEKVFLECVQDMDHENMFWYRQDPGLGLRLIYFSYDVKMKEKGDIPEGYSVSREKKERFSLILESASTNQTSMYLCASTGGEYEQYFGPGTRLTVT.

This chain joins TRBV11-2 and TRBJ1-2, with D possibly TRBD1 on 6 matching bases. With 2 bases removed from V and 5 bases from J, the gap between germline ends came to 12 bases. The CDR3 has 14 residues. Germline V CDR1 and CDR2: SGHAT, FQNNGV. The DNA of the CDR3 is TGTGCCAGCAGCTTACAGGGGCAGGAGTATGGCTACACCTTC. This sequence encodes CASSLQGQEYGYTF.

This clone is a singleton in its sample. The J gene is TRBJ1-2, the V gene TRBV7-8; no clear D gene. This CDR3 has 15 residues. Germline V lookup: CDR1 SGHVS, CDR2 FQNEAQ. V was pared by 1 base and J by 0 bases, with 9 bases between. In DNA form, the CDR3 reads TGTGCCAGCAGCTTAGAGAACCGAGCTAACTATGGCTACACCTTC. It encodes CASSLENRANYGYTF.

The CDR3 here is CASGRGDRVNTEAFF. The CDR3, as DNA: TGTGCTAGTGGCCGAGGGGACAGGGTGAACACTGAAGCTTTCTTT. This chain links TRBV12-5 with TRBJ1-1, with 9 bases fitting TRBD1. Trimming took 6 bases from V and 0 from J; bases not matched to a gene: 5. The germline V gene has CDR1 LGHNT and CDR2 FRNRAP. The CDR3 consists of 15 residues.

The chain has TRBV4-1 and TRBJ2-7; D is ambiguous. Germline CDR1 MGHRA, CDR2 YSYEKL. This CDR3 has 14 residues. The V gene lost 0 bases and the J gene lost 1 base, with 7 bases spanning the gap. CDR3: CASSQEGFSYEQYF. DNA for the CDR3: TGCGCCAGCAGCCAAGAAGGGTTTTCCTACGAGCAGTACTTC.

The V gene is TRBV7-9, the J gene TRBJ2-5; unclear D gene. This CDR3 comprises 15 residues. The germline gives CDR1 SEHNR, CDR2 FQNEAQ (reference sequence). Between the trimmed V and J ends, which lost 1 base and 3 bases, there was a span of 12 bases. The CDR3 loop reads CASSLVTPGEETQYF. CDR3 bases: TGTGCCAGCAGCTTAGTAACGCCGGGCGAAGAGACCCAGTACTTC.

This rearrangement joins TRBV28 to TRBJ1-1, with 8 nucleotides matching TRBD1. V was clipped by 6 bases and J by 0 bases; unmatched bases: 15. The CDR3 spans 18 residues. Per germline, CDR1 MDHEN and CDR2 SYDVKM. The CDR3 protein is CASSRRTGLTLMNTEAFF. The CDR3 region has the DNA TGTGCCAGCAGCCGGCGGACAGGGCTTACCTTAATGAACACTGAAGCTTTCTTT.

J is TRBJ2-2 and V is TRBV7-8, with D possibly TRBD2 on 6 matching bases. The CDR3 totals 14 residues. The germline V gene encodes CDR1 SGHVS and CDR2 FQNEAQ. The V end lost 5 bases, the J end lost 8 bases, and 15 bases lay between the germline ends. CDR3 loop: CASSPRRGPGELFF. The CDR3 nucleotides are TGTGCCAGCAGCCCCCGGCGGGGTCCGGGGGAGCTGTTTTTT.

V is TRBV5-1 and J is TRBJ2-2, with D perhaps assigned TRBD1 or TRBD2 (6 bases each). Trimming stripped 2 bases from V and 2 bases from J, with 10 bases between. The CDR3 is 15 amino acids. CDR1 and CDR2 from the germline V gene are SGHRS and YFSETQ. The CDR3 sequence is CASSFGGTNTGELFF. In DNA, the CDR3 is TGCGCCAGCAGCTTTGGCGGGACAAACACCGGGGAGCTGTTTTTT.

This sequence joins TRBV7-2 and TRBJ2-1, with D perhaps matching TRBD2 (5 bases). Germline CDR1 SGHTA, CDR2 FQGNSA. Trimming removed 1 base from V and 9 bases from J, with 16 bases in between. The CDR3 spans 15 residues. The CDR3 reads CASSLELVAGIEQFF. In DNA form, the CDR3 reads TGTGCCAGCAGCTTAGAACTAGTCGCCGGTATTGAGCAGTTCTTC.

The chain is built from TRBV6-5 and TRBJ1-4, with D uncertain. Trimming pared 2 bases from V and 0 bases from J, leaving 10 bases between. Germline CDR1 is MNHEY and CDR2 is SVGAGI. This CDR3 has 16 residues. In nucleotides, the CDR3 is TGTGCCAGCAGTTACGCCCTCGGAGCAACTAATGAAAAACTGTTTTTT. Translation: CASSYALGATNEKLFF.

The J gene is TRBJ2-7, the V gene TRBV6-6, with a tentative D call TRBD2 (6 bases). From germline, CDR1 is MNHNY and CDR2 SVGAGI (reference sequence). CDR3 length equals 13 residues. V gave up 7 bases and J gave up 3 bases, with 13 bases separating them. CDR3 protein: CASIGGNHYEQYF. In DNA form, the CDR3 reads TGTGCCAGCATCGGAGGGAACCACTACGAGCAGTACTTC.

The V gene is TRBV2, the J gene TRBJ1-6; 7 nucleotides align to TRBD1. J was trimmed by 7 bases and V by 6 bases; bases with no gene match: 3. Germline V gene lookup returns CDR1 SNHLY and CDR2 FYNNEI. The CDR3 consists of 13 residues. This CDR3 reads CASRPDRNSPLHF. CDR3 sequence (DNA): TGTGCCAGCAGACCGGACAGGAATTCACCCCTCCACTTT.

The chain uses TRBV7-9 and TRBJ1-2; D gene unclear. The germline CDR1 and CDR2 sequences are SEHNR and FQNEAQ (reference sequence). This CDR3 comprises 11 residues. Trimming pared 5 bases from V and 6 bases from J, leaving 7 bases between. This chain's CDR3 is CASSTLDGYTF. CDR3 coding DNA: TGTGCCAGCAGCACCCTTGATGGCTACACCTTC.

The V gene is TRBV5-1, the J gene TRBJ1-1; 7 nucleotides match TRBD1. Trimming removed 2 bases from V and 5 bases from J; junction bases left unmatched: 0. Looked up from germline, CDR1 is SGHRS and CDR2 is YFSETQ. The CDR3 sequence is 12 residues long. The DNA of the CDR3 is TGCGCCAGCAGCTTACAGGGGACTGAAGCTTTCTTT. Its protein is CASSLQGTEAFF.

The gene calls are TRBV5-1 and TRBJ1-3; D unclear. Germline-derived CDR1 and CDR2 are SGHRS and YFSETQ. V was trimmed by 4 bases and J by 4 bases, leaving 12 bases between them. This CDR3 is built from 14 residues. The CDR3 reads CASSRTVTGNTIYF. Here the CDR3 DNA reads TGCGCCAGCAGCCGGACGGTTACCGGAAACACCATATATTTT.